The clone carrying this T cell receptor beta chain was recorded once. This sample stems from a study of blood T cell repertoires in COVID-19. Study-wide background: COVID-19 samples, acute and convalescent, were from the United States, Italy and Spain. Sample material is recorded as cDNA or gDNA derived from T cells, B-cell-depleted T cells, or PBMCs.

The CDR3 consists of 13 residues. Between the trimmed V and J ends, which lost 4 bases and 2 bases, there was a span of 8 bases. CDR1 and CDR2 from the germline V gene are SGHDN and FVKESK. TCRdb's copy holds only in-frame clones and misses some; the assay was immunoSEQ multiplex PCR. The profile covers 80,000 to 100,000 clones, with 70% to 80% appearing a single time and roughly a quarter taken by the ten largest. This clonotype originated in a man between 65 and 80 years old with acute or convalescent COVID-19. Sequencing input: peripheral blood. The V and J genes are TRBV14 and TRBJ2-5, with D possibly TRBD2 on 6 matching bases. The CDR3 DNA is TGTGCCAGCAGCCGGCGGGAACAAGAGACCCAGTACTTC. Its translation: CASSRREQETQYF.